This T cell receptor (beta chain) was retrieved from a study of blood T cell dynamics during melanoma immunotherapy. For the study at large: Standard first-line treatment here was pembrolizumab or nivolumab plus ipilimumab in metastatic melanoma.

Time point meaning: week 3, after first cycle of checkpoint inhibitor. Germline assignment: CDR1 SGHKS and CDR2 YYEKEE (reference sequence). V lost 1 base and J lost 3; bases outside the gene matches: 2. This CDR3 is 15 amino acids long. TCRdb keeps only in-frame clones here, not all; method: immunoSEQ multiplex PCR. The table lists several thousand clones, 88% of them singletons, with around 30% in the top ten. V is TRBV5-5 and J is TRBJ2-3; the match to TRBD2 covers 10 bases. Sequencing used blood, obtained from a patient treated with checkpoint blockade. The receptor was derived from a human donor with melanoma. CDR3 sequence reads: CASSLTSGETDTQYF. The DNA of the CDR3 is TGTGCCAGCAGCTTGACTAGCGGGGAAACAGATACGCAGTATTTT. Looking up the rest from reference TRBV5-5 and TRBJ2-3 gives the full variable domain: DAGVTQSPTHLIKTRGQQVTLRCSPISGHKSVSWYQQVLGQGPQFIFQYYEKEERGRGNFPDRFSARQFPNYSSELNVNALLLGDSALYLCASSLTSGETDTQYFGPGTRLTVL.